The rows below give T cell receptor beta chains drawn from one sample of a study of metastatic and nonmetastatic thyroid tumors. MiXCR re-clonotyped the PCR reads for TCRdb. The top ten clones hold under 20% of a sample with about 19,000 clones, roughly 15% of them seen once. Sequencing used blood. The receptors derive from a male donor with papillary thyroid cancer or a benign thyroid nodule (not recorded which). Some clones in this sample may be carry-over from other donors' samples. Both conserved end residues are part of each CDR3. A D gene is named only where the DNA matches it firmly. Rows may omit the clone size; those that give it use once, few, many or a size class.

d_call clone_size j_call v_call cdr3_aa
- - TRBJ1-2 TRBV4-3 CASSPSADITNYGYTF
TRBD2 many TRBJ2-7 TRBV2 CASREPGLAAEQYF
- many TRBJ1-3 TRBV9 CASSARGVVDTIYF
TRBD2 many TRBJ2-1 TRBV3-1 CASSQAQRGSYNEQFF
- - TRBJ1-1 TRBV7-8 CASSLGGDTEAFF
TRBD2 many TRBJ2-1 TRBV7-3 CASSLTGVLAGGGEQFF
- many TRBJ2-2 TRBV5-6 CASSFWVAGLSGELFF
- many TRBJ1-2 TRBV10-3 CATSSGTVSFNYGYTF
TRBD1 - TRBJ1-2 TRBV28 CATLTGVGDYGYTF
TRBD1 many TRBJ1-5 TRBV20-1 CSARSGTGAQPQHF
TRBD1 many TRBJ1-4 TRBV20-1 CSAKQGREKLFF
TRBD1 many TRBJ1-5 TRBV6-5 CASSYSPGQGGQPQHF
TRBD1 many TRBJ2-3 TRBV7-8 CASRLGTGGRNTQYF
- many TRBJ2-6 TRBV25-1 CASSGGRGPVSGANVLTF
- many TRBJ1-5 TRBV7-8 CASSLVRSSSNQPQHF
TRBD1 medium-sized TRBJ1-5 TRBV7-2 CASSLAVQGASGNQPQHF
TRBD2 many TRBJ2-3 TRBV6-5 CASSSYPGLAGVDTQYF
TRBD1 medium-sized TRBJ2-7 TRBV11-2 CASSSDTGGSYEQYF
- many TRBJ2-1 TRBV19 CASSIGPGPSEQFF
TRBD2 many TRBJ2-1 TRBV5-1 CASSLGGTTPQEVNF
- many TRBJ2-7 TRBV11-3 CASREGYEQYF
TRBD1 many TRBJ1-1 TRBV28 CASSSPGRGRHTEAFF
- medium-sized TRBJ2-1 TRBV4-1 CASSHDTTGYNEQFF
TRBD1 many TRBJ1-5 TRBV19 CASSTEDRVAQPQHF
- many TRBJ2-1 TRBV25-1 CASSLPGHLNEQFF
- - TRBJ2-7 TRBV4-3 CASRPGDDCEQYF
- many TRBJ2-1 TRBV5-4 CASSPEEGEQFF
TRBD1 many TRBJ1-2 TRBV7-2 CASSEDRPYGYTF
- - TRBJ2-6 TRBV5-4 CASTDPTGPGANVLTF
TRBD2 many TRBJ2-1 TRBV4-2 CASSQEREVAYNEQFF
TRBD2 many TRBJ2-7 TRBV20-1 CSAFGLVYEQYF
TRBD2 many TRBJ2-7 TRBV6-2/TRBV6-3 CASRRGGNSYEQYF
TRBD1 - TRBJ2-7 TRBV20-1 CSASPGTGGSYEQYF
TRBD1 once TRBJ1-1 TRBV18 CASSHSRQGWSTEAFF
TRBD1 many TRBJ1-1 TRBV5-4 CASSSLLIRGPMNTEAFF
- - TRBJ1-5 TRBV29-1 CSVVEATNQPQHF
- - TRBJ2-1 TRBV27 CASRTLGNEQIF
TRBD1 many TRBJ1-2 TRBV15 CATSRDQTDRVVGGYTF
- medium-sized TRBJ2-3 TRBV27 CASSFTWATDTQYF
TRBD1 many TRBJ2-3 TRBV24-1 CATSDSNPTGGTDTQYF
TRBD2 many TRBJ2-7 TRBV19 CASSWLAGGAEQYF
- few TRBJ2-7 TRBV28 CASRDSVVYDQYF
- medium-sized TRBJ2-1 TRBV4-3 CASWQGEQFF
- many TRBJ2-6 TRBV12-3/TRBV12-4 CASNKLPFGANVLTF
- - TRBJ2-7 TRBV30 CAWTPLDDSYEQYF
- medium-sized TRBJ1-6 TRBV11-3 CASSLGRGGAAKNSPLHF
- many TRBJ2-5 TRBV5-4 CASTLGGEETQYF
TRBD1 few TRBJ1-2 TRBV11-3 CASRNAGGRGGYTF
- medium-sized TRBJ1-1 TRBV28 CASTPTANSAEAFF
- many TRBJ2-2 TRBV15 CATSSFRDYTGELFF
- - TRBJ2-2 TRBV20-1 CSASRVSGHGHGATGEPFF
TRBD1 - TRBJ1-6 TRBV7-3 CASSETGGHSPLHF